Below are 14 T cell receptor beta chains sequenced from a single sample in a study of blood T cell repertoires in COVID-19. Clones were sequenced by immunoSEQ multiplex PCR, and TCRdb holds only the in-frame ones, with some missing. The sample includes about 180,000 clones, roughly 85% of them seen just once. Sequences were obtained from peripheral blood. The origin of the receptors is a human donor with active or convalescent COVID-19. The donor label of this sample is uncertain.

Many counts were recorded for this clone. The V and J genes are TRBV4-2 and TRBJ2-2, with D perhaps TRBD1 (5 bases). The CDR3 has 14 amino acids. The V gene lost 7 bases and the J gene lost 3 bases, with 12 bases spanning the gap. Germline CDR1 and CDR2: LGHNA and YNFKEQ. CDR3 coding DNA: TGTGCCAGCACCCGACAGTCCTACACCGGGGAGCTGTTTTTT. Protein product: CASTRQSYTGELFF.

This clone turned up a few times. This sequence joins TRBV9 and TRBJ1-3; TRBD1 matches at 7 bases. CDR1 is SGDLS, CDR2 YYNGEE, per germline. After removal of 0 bases from V and 3 bases from J, the junction contained 3 bases not matched to a gene. The CDR3 consists of 15 residues. The CDR3 is CASSVDPGGGNTIYF. The DNA for the CDR3 is TGTGCCAGCAGCGTAGACCCAGGGGGTGGAAACACCATATATTTT.

The CDR3 DNA is TGTGCCAGCTCACCACCGACGGGGGAAGATACGCAGTATTTT. It is translated as CASSPPTGEDTQYF. This chain connects TRBV18 to TRBJ2-3, with D perhaps matching TRBD2 (6 bases). CDR1 and CDR2 (germline): KGHSH, LQKENI. Trimming shortened V by 0 bases and J by 5 bases, and 9 bases separated the two germline ends. This CDR3 comprises 14 residues.

V and J are TRBV3-1 (or the pseudogene TRBV3-2) and TRBJ2-7, with 7 nucleotides matching TRBD1. The CDR3 totals 14 residues. Per the germline V gene, CDR1 is LGHDT and CDR2 is YNNKEL (reference sequence). Unmatched junction bases numbered 10, after V lost 6 bases and J lost 5 bases. CDR3 in amino acids: CASRRDRASHEQYF. The CDR3 DNA reads TGTGCCAGCAGACGCGACAGGGCAAGCCACGAGCAGTACTTC.

The V gene is TRBV5-1, the J gene TRBJ2-7; maybe TRBD1 (6 bases). CDR3 length: 13 residues. V lost 4 bases and J 6 bases, leaving 14 bases between the germline ends. Germline CDR1 and CDR2: SGHRS and YFSETQ. The CDR3 region has the DNA TGCGCCAGCAGCCCTGGGACATTGGGCGAGCAGTACTTC. Translation gives CASSPGTLGEQYF.

This clone was picked up a small number of times. The chain carries TRBV29-1 and TRBJ2-2; TRBD1 matches 7 bases. With 6 bases clipped from V and 2 bases from J, the junction kept 12 bases outside the gene matches. Germline V lookup: CDR1 SQVTM, CDR2 ANQGSEA. CDR3 length equals 16 residues. Here the CDR3 DNA reads TGCAGCGTGGGGACAGATAAGAATAGAAACACCGGGGAGCTGTTTTTT. Translation: CSVGTDKNRNTGELFF.

This clone was found a few times. The DNA of the CDR3 is TGCGCCAGCACCCATAATAACGGGTATCACTACACCTTC. Its protein is CASTHNNGYHYTF. The V call is TRBV5-1, the J call TRBJ1-2; D unresolved. The V end lost 6 bases, the J end lost 10 bases, and 19 bases lay between the germline ends. There are 13 residues in the CDR3. From germline, CDR1 is SGHRS and CDR2 YFSETQ.

This clone was counted only a few times. This chain links TRBV19 with TRBJ2-3, with 11 bases aligning to TRBD2. The CDR3 runs to 12 residues. Trimming at V came to 9 bases and at J to 6 bases, leaving 2 bases not matched to a gene. In germline, CDR1 is LNHDA, CDR2 SQIVND (reference sequence). The CDR3, as DNA: TGTGCCAGCAGACTAGCGGGGGATACGCAGTATTTT. The encoded protein is CASRLAGDTQYF.

The chain has TRBV28 and TRBJ2-7; TRBD1 is a possible D gene (5 bases). V was pared by 6 bases and J by 4 bases, with 10 bases between. The CDR3 loop spans 12 amino acids. The germline V gene has CDR1 MDHEN and CDR2 SYDVKM. CDR3: CASRGARYEQYF. For the CDR3, the DNA is TGTGCCAGCAGAGGGGCTCGATACGAGCAGTACTTC. Based on the CDR3 plus reference TRBV28 and TRBJ2-7, the full variable domain is DVKVTQSSRYLVKRTGEKVFLECVQDMDHENMFWYRQDPGLGLRLIYFSYDVKMKEKGDIPEGYSVSREKKERFSLILESASTNQTSMYLCASRGARYEQYFGPGTRLTVT.

This chain links TRBV7-2 with TRBJ2-7; D not resolved. Germline assignment: CDR1 SGHTA and CDR2 FQGNSA. The V end was cut by 5 bases, the J end by 3 bases, with 17 bases between. This CDR3 comprises 15 residues. CDR3 coding DNA: TGTGCCAGCAGCCTCTTATATGCTACTAACTACGAGCAGTACTTC. It codes for CASSLLYATNYEQYF.

V and J are TRBV11-2 and TRBJ1-2; 7 bases are a match to TRBD1. Germline trimming cut 3 bases from V and 3 bases from J; bases unmatched to any gene: 1. The CDR3 runs 13 residues. Germline V CDR1 and CDR2: SGHAT, FQNNGV. The CDR3, as DNA: TGTGCCAGCAGCTTCGGACAGGACTATGGCTACACCTTC. It encodes CASSFGQDYGYTF.

The chain couples TRBV19 to TRBJ2-1; 8 bases align to TRBD2. CDR1 and CDR2 (germline): LNHDA, SQIVND (reference sequence). The junction had 8 bases not matched to a gene; V was cut back by 6 bases and J by 4 bases. The CDR3 loop spans 15 amino acids. CDR3 nucleotide sequence: TGTGCCAGTAGCTCGGGGGGGTCCCTATACAATGAGCAGTTCTTC. Protein product: CASSSGGSLYNEQFF.

The chain uses TRBV20-1 and TRBJ2-7; D possibly corresponds to TRBD1 (6 bases). This CDR3 comprises 11 residues. Deletions cut 5 bases from V and 4 bases from J, with 9 bases between. The germline gives CDR1 DFQATT, CDR2 SNEGSKA (reference sequence). The DNA of the CDR3 is TGCAGTGCTCAGGGGTCGTACGAGCAGTACTTC. Translating gives CSAQGSYEQYF.

The genes are TRBV6-1 and TRBJ2-2; TRBD1 aligns across 8 bases. The CDR3 loop spans 17 amino acids. V lost 3 bases and J lost 6; bases outside the gene matches: 12. Germline CDR1 reads MNHNS; CDR2 reads SASEGT. The CDR3 region is CASSDRGLVSFAGELFF. In DNA, the CDR3 is TGTGCCAGCAGTGACAGGGGGCTTGTGTCTTTTGCCGGGGAGCTGTTTTTT.